The 26 T cell receptor beta chains in this list originate from one sample, sequenced in a study of Ad26.COV2.S vaccination and SARS-CoV-2 variants. TCRdb's table, derived via immunoSEQ multiplex PCR, lists solely in-frame clones and lacks some. This table has approximately 400,000 clones, roughly 80% appearing once. Regarding treatment: roughly 19 received Ad26.COV2.S at low or high dose, single or two shots; about 5 received placebo; per-sample allocation not given. All samples were drawn on day 63, counting from the first vaccine or placebo injection. Sequenced here: peripheral blood, sampled in a trial of Ad26.COV2.S vaccine versus placebo. These receptors were obtained from a person between 18 and 59 years old who received the Ad26.COV2.S COVID-19 vaccine or a placebo.

The CDR3 sequence: CASARGATEAFF. CDR3 DNA sequence: TGTGCCAGTGCAAGGGGGGCCACTGAAGCTTTCTTT. The rearrangement joins TRBV7-9 to TRBJ1-1; the D gene is possibly TRBD1 (6 bases). V was clipped by 9 bases and J by 4 bases, with 12 bases between them. CDR3 length equals 12 residues. In germline, CDR1 is SEHNR, CDR2 FQNEAQ (reference sequence).

The genes are TRBV7-3 and TRBJ1-1, with D maybe TRBD1 (6 bases). This CDR3 is built from 15 residues. From germline, CDR1 is SGHTA and CDR2 FQGTGA. V was cut by 3 bases and J by 4 bases, with 15 bases left in between. This chain's CDR3 is CASSFRGGRATEAFF. The CDR3 bases are TGTGCCAGCAGCTTCAGAGGGGGTCGGGCCACTGAAGCTTTCTTT.

A remark on this clone: The junction shows a germline mismatch at one end, possibly a read error. The chain carries TRBV18 and TRBJ2-1, with 8 bases lining up with TRBD2. The V gene's germline CDR1 is KGHSH and CDR2 LQKENI. The CDR3 sequence is 15 residues long. CDR3 bases: TGTGCCAGCTCCCCACTAGCGGACCCGGTCAATGAGCAGTTCTTC. Amino acid sequence: CASSPLADPVNEQFF. The whole variable domain, filled in from reference TRBV18 and TRBJ2-1, reads NAGVMQNPRHLVRRRGQEARLRCSPMKGHSHVYWYRQLPEEGLKFMVYLQKENIIDESGMPKERFSAEFPKEGPSILRIQQVVRGDSAAYFCASSPLADPVNEQFFGPGTRLTVL.

The CDR3 loop reads CASSSSGGYEQFF. In DNA, the CDR3 is TGTGCCAGCTCGTCCAGCGGGGGGTATGAGCAGTTCTTC. The chain combines TRBV5-6 with TRBJ2-1, with 9 bases that match TRBD2. Trimming removed 7 bases from V and 8 bases from J; junction bases left unmatched: 7. Germline values: CDR1 SGHDT, CDR2 YYEEEE. This CDR3 spans 13 amino acids.

This chain links TRBV9 with TRBJ2-1; D unresolved. V dropped 0 bases and J dropped 5 bases, with 9 bases sitting between them. Germline CDR1 SGDLS, CDR2 YYNGEE. The CDR3 length is 14 residues. CDR3 region: CASSVGSFDNEQFF. The CDR3 nucleotides read TGTGCCAGCAGCGTAGGGTCTTTTGACAATGAGCAGTTCTTC.

The chain recombines TRBV18 with TRBJ2-7; D gene ambiguous. In germline, CDR1 is KGHSH, CDR2 LQKENI. The CDR3 contains 13 residues. V was trimmed by 1 base and J by 6 bases, leaving 10 bases between them. The DNA for the CDR3 is TGTGCCAGCTCACCACGATCTATAACCGAGCAGTACTTC. Protein sequence: CASSPRSITEQYF. Full variable domain (remainder filled in from reference TRBV18 and TRBJ2-7): NAGVMQNPRHLVRRRGQEARLRCSPMKGHSHVYWYRQLPEEGLKFMVYLQKENIIDESGMPKERFSAEFPKEGPSILRIQQVVRGDSAAYFCASSPRSITEQYFGPGTRLTVT.

CDR3 DNA sequence: TGTGCCAGCAGCTTACGGGGGGGCAACTACAATGAGCAGTTCTTC. Its protein product is CASSLRGGNYNEQFF. The V and J genes are TRBV11-3 and TRBJ2-1, with 8 bases lining up with TRBD2. This CDR3 comprises 15 residues. CDR1 and CDR2 (germline): SGHNT, YENEEA. V lost 2 bases, J lost 3 bases, and 3 bases stayed unmatched.

V usage is TRBV12-5 and J usage is TRBJ1-4, with 7 bases lining up with TRBD1. The germline V gene encodes CDR1 LGHNT and CDR2 FRNRAP. The trim removed 5 bases at V and 5 bases at J, leaving 8 bases unmatched. The CDR3 sequence is 15 residues long. CDR3 bases: TGTGCTAGTGGTCTCAGTAGGGGACAGAATGAAAAACTGTTTTTT. This codes for CASGLSRGQNEKLFF.

The chain uses TRBV5-6 and TRBJ1-2, with D unresolved. V gave up 0 bases and J gave up 1 base, with 13 bases separating them. The CDR3 loop spans 16 amino acids. Germline CDR1 is SGHDT and CDR2 is YYEEEE. In DNA, the CDR3 is TGTGCCAGCAGCTTGGAAGTTGGCAGAATTAACTATGGCTACACCTTC. It translates to CASSLEVGRINYGYTF. Combining the CDR3 with reference TRBV5-6 and TRBJ1-2 gives the whole variable domain DAGVTQSPTHLIKTRGQQVTLRCSPKSGHDTVSWYQQALGQGPQFIFQYYEEEERQRGNFPDRFSGHQFPNYSSELNVNALLLGDSALYLCASSLEVGRINYGYTFGSGTRLTVV.

This clone turned up a few times. This chain links TRBV12-5 with TRBJ1-5, with D possibly matching TRBD1 (6 bases). Germline V CDR1 and CDR2: LGHNT, FRNRAP. V dropped 7 bases and J dropped 0 bases, with 19 bases sitting between them. The CDR3 sequence is 17 residues long. The DNA for the CDR3 is TGTGCTAGTGCCTCGATACAGGGTAGGAGTAGCAATCAGCCCCAGCATTTT. As protein: CASASIQGRSSNQPQHF.

The chain combines TRBV19 with TRBJ1-2, with D unclear. With 5 bases removed from V and 4 bases from J, the gap between germline ends came to 8 bases. CDR1 is LNHDA and CDR2 is SQIVND in the germline V gene (reference sequence). This CDR3 contains 12 residues. In DNA form, the CDR3 reads TGTGCCAGTAGTCGGCGGCGCTATGGCTACACCTTC. Translating gives CASSRRRYGYTF.

The chain couples TRBV19 to TRBJ2-1; TRBD1 might be the D (6 bases). V lost 2 bases and J 7 bases, leaving 15 bases between the germline ends. Germline loops: CDR1 LNHDA, CDR2 SQIVND (reference sequence). This CDR3 is 15 amino acids long. This CDR3 reads CASSIMGARGNEQFF. CDR3 nucleotide sequence: TGTGCCAGTAGTATAATGGGGGCTCGGGGAAATGAGCAGTTCTTC.

The V call is TRBV5-6, the J call TRBJ2-1, with 13 positions matching TRBD2. Trimming at V came to 4 bases and at J to 10 bases, leaving 8 bases not matched to a gene. Germline CDR1 SGHDT, CDR2 YYEEEE. The CDR3 loop spans 15 amino acids. CDR3: CASSAPGLAGPEQFF. The CDR3 DNA sequence: TGTGCCAGCAGCGCTCCGGGACTAGCGGGGCCAGAGCAGTTCTTC. Drawing the rest from reference TRBV5-6 and TRBJ2-1, the complete variable domain is DAGVTQSPTHLIKTRGQQVTLRCSPKSGHDTVSWYQQALGQGPQFIFQYYEEEERQRGNFPDRFSGHQFPNYSSELNVNALLLGDSALYLCASSAPGLAGPEQFFGPGTRLTVL.

This clone came up once. The rearrangement joins TRBV5-1 to TRBJ2-3; D not resolved. V was pared by 5 bases and J by 1 base, with 20 bases between. Looked up from germline, CDR1 is SGHRS and CDR2 is YFSETQ. The CDR3 is 17 amino acids. As DNA, the CDR3 is TGCGCCAGCAGTTCTGATGGACGAATTGGGGGCACAGATACGCAGTATTTT. It codes for CASSSDGRIGGTDTQYF.

The J gene is TRBJ2-3, the V gene TRBV4-1, with a tentative D call TRBD2 (5 bases). Germline V lookup: CDR1 MGHRA, CDR2 YSYEKL. With 3 bases removed from V and 1 base from J, the gap between germline ends came to 14 bases. The CDR3 length is 16 residues. The CDR3: CASSQLTRQRTDTQYF. The DNA of the CDR3 is TGCGCCAGCAGCCAGCTTACTAGGCAACGCACAGATACGCAGTATTTT.

The chain combines TRBV6-5 with TRBJ2-1, with 10 bases identical to TRBD1. J lost 6 bases, V lost 9 bases, and 11 bases had no gene match. This CDR3 comprises 15 residues. Germline CDR1 reads MNHEY; CDR2 reads SVGAGI. CDR3 sequence: CASTSGGTGANEQFF. The CDR3 DNA follows: TGTGCCAGTACCTCCGGGGGGACAGGGGCCAATGAGCAGTTCTTC.

This rearrangement joins TRBV6-5 to TRBJ2-1; 8 bases agree with TRBD2. The V gene end was trimmed by 7 bases and the J gene end by 4 bases; junction bases not matched to a gene: 9. Germline V gene sequence: CDR1 MNHEY, CDR2 SVGAGI. This CDR3 has 15 amino acids. The CDR3 loop reads CASIMAGGSYNEQFF. In DNA form, the CDR3 reads TGTGCCAGCATAATGGCGGGAGGTAGTTACAATGAGCAGTTCTTC.

The J gene is TRBJ2-3, the V gene TRBV5-1; D not certain. The length of the CDR3 is 13 residues. V was shortened by 3 bases and J by 4 bases, with 9 bases between the two germline ends. Germline CDR1 and CDR2: SGHRS and YFSETQ. In DNA form, the CDR3 reads TGCGCCAGCAGCTCCACACGCCCAGATACGCAGTATTTT. Encoded protein: CASSSTRPDTQYF.

This clone appeared a single time. The CDR3 sequence: CASSLLRRGLNTEAFF. In DNA form, the CDR3 reads TGTGCCAGCAGCTTACTCAGACGGGGACTAAACACTGAAGCTTTCTTT. The chain combines TRBV7-3 with TRBJ1-1; TRBD1 is a possible D gene (5 bases). Between the trimmed V and J ends, which lost 2 bases and 2 bases, there was a span of 15 bases. Germline CDR1 SGHTA, CDR2 FQGTGA. The CDR3 contains 16 residues.

The V gene is TRBV11-3, the J gene TRBJ2-1; 7 nucleotides align to TRBD2. The CDR3 contains 16 residues. After removal of 5 bases from V and 3 bases from J, the junction contained 10 bases not matched to a gene. Germline lookup yields CDR1 SGHNT and CDR2 YENEEA. The CDR3 here is CASSQEGSGIYNEQFF. The CDR3 bases are TGTGCCAGCAGCCAGGAGGGGAGCGGGATCTACAATGAGCAGTTCTTC.

V and J are TRBV28 and TRBJ2-1, with D perhaps TRBD2 (5 bases). The CDR3 runs 16 residues. Germline CDR1 reads MDHEN; CDR2 reads SYDVKM. Trimming left V 6 bases short and J 8 bases short, with 23 bases between. The CDR3 sequence is CASRAVEDTYKDEQFF. In nucleotides, the CDR3 is TGTGCCAGCAGGGCTGTGGAGGATACCTATAAAGATGAGCAGTTCTTC.

This clone was picked up many times. V and J are TRBV4-2 and TRBJ2-7, with D unresolved. In germline, CDR1 is LGHNA, CDR2 YNFKEQ. V gave up 2 bases and J gave up 2 bases, with 13 bases separating them. The CDR3 spans 15 residues. DNA for the CDR3: TGTGCCAGCAGCCAACCCGACGGTGCTACCTACGAGCAGTACTTC. Protein product: CASSQPDGATYEQYF.

The CDR3 sequence: CASSLEWADMGGYTF. The CDR3 DNA follows: TGCGCCAGCAGCTTGGAGTGGGCAGACATGGGCGGCTACACCTTC. The rearrangement joins TRBV5-1 to TRBJ1-2; D gene unclear. The V gene lost 0 bases and the J gene lost 8 bases, with 17 bases spanning the gap. This CDR3 comprises 15 residues. Germline CDR1 is SGHRS and CDR2 is YFSETQ.

The chain recombines TRBV28 with TRBJ1-3, with D hard to call. Trimming stripped 6 bases from V and 4 bases from J, with 19 bases between. Germline V lookup: CDR1 MDHEN, CDR2 SYDVKM. The CDR3 runs 16 residues. The CDR3 reads CASSSRPGNAGNTIYF. The CDR3 region has the DNA TGTGCCAGCAGCTCCCGTCCGGGTAATGCCGGAAACACCATATATTTT.

J is TRBJ2-5 and V is TRBV5-8, with TRBD1 matching over 9 bases. This CDR3 spans 16 amino acids. Germline CDR1 and CDR2: SGHTS and YDEGEE. V shed 4 bases and J 2 bases; nucleotides not matched to a gene: 9. CDR3 residues: CASSRGTGNLQETQYF. CDR3 nucleotides: TGTGCCAGCAGCCGCGGGACAGGGAACCTACAAGAGACCCAGTACTTC.

CDR3 in DNA: TGTGCCACCAGTGATGCCTCGCGCGGGGGGGCCACCGGGGAGCTGTTTTTT. It translates to CATSDASRGGATGELFF. This chain joins TRBV24-1 and TRBJ2-2, with 9 bases that match TRBD2. V trimming: 3 bases; J trimming: 4 bases; junction bases outside the gene matches: 8. CDR3 length: 17 residues. Germline values: CDR1 KGHDR, CDR2 SFDVKD.